This T cell receptor beta chain is drawn from a study of shared clonotypes between healthy human individuals. Some clones are missing from TCRdb's copy, which holds only in-frame ones; the method was immunoSEQ multiplex PCR. This sample has some 2 million clones, with about 95% found just once. Positively selected for CCR7, the CD45RO-negative cells used as naive CD8 cells excluded terminally differentiated effector memory CD45RA+ cells. Germline V gives CDR1 MNHEY, CDR2 SMNVEV (reference sequence). V was clipped by 7 bases and J by 5 bases; unmatched bases: 6. This CDR3 spans 13 amino acids. This clonotype was obtained from a man younger than 30 in good health. The chain couples TRBV27 to TRBJ1-2; 8 nucleotides line up with TRBD1. Sequencing was performed on naive CD8+ T cells sorted from blood. The CDR3 DNA reads as TGTGCCAGCAACGGACAGGGTGAATATGGCTACACCTTC. It yields the protein CASNGQGEYGYTF.